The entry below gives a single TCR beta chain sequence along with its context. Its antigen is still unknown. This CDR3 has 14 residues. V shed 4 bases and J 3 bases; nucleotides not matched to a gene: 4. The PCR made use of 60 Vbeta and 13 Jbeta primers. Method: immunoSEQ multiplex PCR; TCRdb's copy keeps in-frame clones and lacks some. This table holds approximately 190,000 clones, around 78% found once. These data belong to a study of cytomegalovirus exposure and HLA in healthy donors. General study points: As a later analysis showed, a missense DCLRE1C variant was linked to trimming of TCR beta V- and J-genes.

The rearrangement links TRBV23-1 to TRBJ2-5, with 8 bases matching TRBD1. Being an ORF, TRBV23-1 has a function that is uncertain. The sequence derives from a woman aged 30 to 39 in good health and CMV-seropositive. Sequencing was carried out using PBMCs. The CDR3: CASSLQGAEETQYF. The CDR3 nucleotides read TGCGCCAGCAGTCTTCAGGGGGCGGAAGAGACCCAGTACTTC.